The following is a T cell receptor (beta chain) sequence with its context. Its antigen is unknown. The CDR3 is 15 residues long. Germline CDR1 MDHEN, CDR2 SYDVKM. Trimming at V came to 2 bases and at J to 5 bases, leaving 6 bases not matched to a gene. Data came from immunoSEQ multiplex PCR; TCRdb stores just in-frame clones and leaves some out. The data show over 10,000 clones, with about 85% seen just once and roughly 56% held by the top ten. These data belong to a study of STAT3 mutations in large granular lymphocyte leukemia. Background on the study: Roughly half the longitudinally sequenced T-LGLL patients had canonical STAT3 mutations.

Whole-study results and caveats: Every T-cell large granular lymphocyte leukemia patient had at least one immunodominant TCR beta clonotype. No sample exists from the first appearance of each clone.

This TCR derives from a man in his 60s with T-cell large granular lymphocyte leukemia. Some clones in this sample may be carry-over from other donors' samples. The sample was peripheral blood mononuclear cells. The chain links TRBV28 to TRBJ2-5; TRBD1 agrees at 9 bases. The DNA of the CDR3 is TGTGCCAGCAGTTTACCGGGACAGGGTGGGGAGACCCAGTACTTC. This encodes CASSLPGQGGETQYF.